Listed here are 21 T cell receptor beta chains from one sample, sequenced in a study of Graves' ophthalmopathy and Graves' hyperthyroidism. TCR beta CDR3 amplification used RNA transcripts. The library came from an HTBI-primed first-round RT-PCR and a second-round multiplex PCR. MiXCR, run by TCRdb on the multiplex PCR reads, gives a single entry per CDR3 protein. The table lists hundreds of thousands of distinct CDR3 sequences, around 21% of them singletons. What was sequenced was peripheral blood. Receptors were obtained from a woman between 18 and 29 years old with stable Graves' hyperthyroidism.

This clonotype has a count of ten or more. The gene calls are TRBV27 and TRBJ1-5; TRBD1 might be the D (5 bases). V lost 3 bases, J lost 3 bases, and 12 bases lay in between. Germline V gene sequence: CDR1 MNHEY, CDR2 SMNVEV (reference sequence). The CDR3 is 15 amino acids. The CDR3 loop is CASSFGTFPNQPQHF. Here the CDR3 DNA reads TGTGCCAGCAGTTTCGGGACCTTCCCCAATCAGCCCCAGCATTTT.

This clonotype showed up many times. The rearrangement uses TRBV29-1 and TRBJ1-5; D may be TRBD1 (5 bases). From germline, CDR1 is SQVTM and CDR2 ANQGSEA. This CDR3 is built from 15 residues. V was trimmed by 3 bases and J by 0 bases, leaving 12 bases between them. The DNA of the CDR3 is TGCAGCGTTGATAAGGGGAACCTTAGCAATCAGCCCCAGCATTTT. As protein: CSVDKGNLSNQPQHF. Full variable domain (outside the CDR3, taken from reference TRBV29-1 and TRBJ1-5): SAVISQKPSRDICQRGTSLTIQCQVDSQVTMMFWYRQQPGQSLTLIATANQGSEATYESGFVIDKFPISRPNLTFSTLTVSNMSPEDSSIYLCSVDKGNLSNQPQHFGDGTRLSIL.

The genes are TRBV6-4 and TRBJ1-4; 9 bases line up with TRBD1. Germline CDR1 MRHNA, CDR2 SNTAGT. The CDR3 sequence is 15 residues long. The junction had 5 bases not matched to a gene; V was cut back by 2 bases and J by 7 bases. The CDR3 here is CASSDPDRGIEKLFF. DNA of the CDR3: TGTGCCAGCAGTGACCCTGACAGGGGGATTGAAAAACTGTTTTTT.

This clonotype was recorded at least ten times. CDR3: CSGAGGPQEQETQYF. The CDR3 coding sequence is TGCAGTGGCGCGGGAGGGCCCCAGGAGCAAGAGACCCAGTACTTC. V and J are TRBV20-1 and TRBJ2-5, with 9 bases lining up with TRBD2. Germline V CDR1 and CDR2: DFQATT, SNEGSKA (reference sequence). The CDR3 is made up of 15 amino acids. Trimming took 7 bases from V and 2 from J; bases not matched to a gene: 11.

This clonotype appeared a single time. The chain carries TRBV7-2 and TRBJ1-6; unclear D gene. This CDR3 has 15 residues. V lost 1 base to trimming and J lost 6 bases, with 10 bases between them. Germline V lookup: CDR1 SGHTA, CDR2 FQGNSA. CDR3 bases: TGTGCCAGCAGCTTAGAAAGCACGACTAATTCACCCCTCCACTTT. Amino acids: CASSLESTTNSPLHF.

The table lists this clonotype with many counts. This rearrangement joins TRBV6-5 to TRBJ2-2; 7 bases are shared with TRBD1. V lost 4 bases to trimming and J lost 3 bases; unmatched junction nucleotides: 5. Germline CDR1 reads MNHEY; CDR2 reads SVGAGI. The CDR3 is 15 residues long. CDR3 DNA sequence: TGTGCCAGCAGTTTTGGGACAGCCTACACCGGGGAGCTGTTTTTT. The encoded protein is CASSFGTAYTGELFF.

The chain employs TRBV18 and TRBJ2-2; 8 positions match TRBD1. The V gene end was trimmed by 0 bases and the J gene end by 1 base; junction bases not matched to a gene: 4. Germline V lookup: CDR1 KGHSH, CDR2 LQKENI. The CDR3 is made up of 17 amino acids. Here the CDR3 reads CASSPPKQGVNTGELFF. CDR3 bases: TGTGCCAGCTCACCACCGAAACAGGGGGTGAACACCGGGGAGCTGTTTTTT. Full variable domain (outside the CDR3, taken from reference TRBV18 and TRBJ2-2): NAGVMQNPRHLVRRRGQEARLRCSPMKGHSHVYWYRQLPEEGLKFMVYLQKENIIDESGMPKERFSAEFPKEGPSILRIQQVVRGDSAAYFCASSPPKQGVNTGELFFGEGSRLTVL.

A few counts support this clonotype. The DNA for the CDR3 is TGTGCCAGCAGCTTAACTGTAGGGGGCCCAGATACGCAGTATTTT. The encoded protein is CASSLTVGGPDTQYF. This rearrangement joins TRBV7-3 to TRBJ2-3, with 7 bases aligning to TRBD1. V was clipped by 0 bases and J by 4 bases; unmatched bases: 4. Germline CDR1 SGHTA, CDR2 FQGTGA. The CDR3 covers 15 residues.

With respect to this clonotype: A much larger clone is a single base away; this may be a read error. The gene calls are TRBV2 and TRBJ2-5, with TRBD2 matching over 12 bases. This CDR3 region has 16 residues. Germline V gives CDR1 SNHLY, CDR2 FYNNEI. The CDR3 loop is CASSARGLAGQETQDF. For the CDR3, the DNA is TGTGCCAGCAGTGCCCGAGGACTAGCGGGACAAGAGACCCAGGACTTC.

This clonotype was seen ten or more times. The V and J genes are TRBV27 and TRBJ2-7; TRBD2 is a possible D gene (5 bases). V was trimmed by 2 bases and J by 6 bases, leaving 11 bases between them. The CDR3 has 13 amino acids. Germline loops: CDR1 MNHEY, CDR2 SMNVEV (reference sequence). The CDR3 region is CASSLLATGEQYF. CDR3 bases: TGTGCCAGCAGTTTACTAGCAACTGGCGAGCAGTACTTC.

This clonotype was detected ten times or more. This chain connects TRBV12-3 or TRBV12-4 to TRBJ1-2; the match to TRBD1 covers 8 bases. V dropped 6 bases and J dropped 5; count of bases not matched to a gene: 8. There are 14 residues in the CDR3. The CDR3 DNA reads as TGTGCCAGCAGCCCGACAGGGGCTTCTTATGGCTACACCTTC. This translates into CASSPTGASYGYTF.

This clonotype was seen many times. The genes are TRBV7-2 and TRBJ2-7, with D perhaps TRBD1 or TRBD2 (6 bases each). The CDR3 totals 14 residues. V was trimmed by 6 bases and J by 0 bases, leaving 12 bases between them. Germline lookup yields CDR1 SGHTA and CDR2 FQGNSA. The CDR3 sequence is CASRRDTSSYEQYF. In nucleotides, the CDR3 is TGTGCCAGCAGGCGGGACACCAGCTCCTACGAGCAGTACTTC.

This clonotype was picked up a small number of times. The CDR3 loop reads CASSPQTSRRTYEQYF. The CDR3, as DNA: TGTGCCAGCAGCCCCCAAACTAGCAGGAGGACCTACGAGCAGTACTTC. The genes are TRBV3-1 and TRBJ2-7; TRBD2 might be the D (6 bases). The germline V and J ends were trimmed by 4 bases and 2 bases, with 18 bases remaining between them. The CDR3 has 16 amino acids. CDR1 LGHDT and CDR2 YNNKEL come from the germline V gene (reference sequence).

This clonotype was counted between two and nine times. The chain is built from TRBV20-1 and TRBJ2-7, with 14 bases aligning to TRBD2. The ends lost 1 base at V and 4 bases at J; junction bases unmatched: 9. The germline CDR1 and CDR2 sequences are DFQATT and SNEGSKA (reference sequence). The CDR3 sequence is 17 residues long. CDR3 amino acids: CSARALTSGRAFYEQYF. CDR3 DNA: TGCAGTGCTAGAGCCCTGACTAGCGGGAGGGCCTTTTACGAGCAGTACTTC.

This clonotype was observed many times. The chain joins TRBV12-3 or TRBV12-4 to TRBJ1-1; D call uncertain. V lost 7 bases, J lost 7 bases, and 19 bases lay in between. This CDR3 has 14 amino acids. CDR3 sequence (DNA): TGTGCCAGCAACACCTTGCAGGTGAGGAGTGAAGCTTTCTTT. It yields the protein CASNTLQVRSEAFF.

Regarding this clonotype: The junction and the germline gene differ at one end; a read error may be behind it. The gene calls are TRBV6-5 and TRBJ2-4; a weak D match, TRBD2 (8 bases). The CDR3 loop spans 17 amino acids. CDR1 and CDR2 from the germline V gene are MNHEY and SVGAGI. CDR3 in amino acids: CASSYSDREGAKNIKYF. CDR3 nucleotides: TGTGCCAGCAGTTACTCGGACCGGGAGGGGGCCAAAAACATTAAGTACTTC.

This clonotype showed up many times. Given the absence of the conserved phenylalanine or tryptophan at the CDR3 end, a read error is likely. This chain links TRBV20-1 with TRBJ1-1; 7 bases align to TRBD1. The CDR3 runs to 15 residues. CDR1 DFQATT and CDR2 SNEGSKA come from the germline V gene (reference sequence). The junction had 13 bases not matched to a gene; V was cut back by 4 bases and J by 5 bases. CDR3 bases: TGCAGTGCTACCAAGGGGGCAGGGGTTGGGACTGAAGCTTTCCTT. This codes for CSATKGAGVGTEAFL.

This clonotype was seen many times. V is TRBV24-1 and J is TRBJ2-5, with no clear D. The germline V gene encodes CDR1 KGHDR and CDR2 SFDVKD. V was cut by 5 bases and J by 1 base, with 7 bases left in between. The CDR3 is made up of 13 amino acids. CDR3 amino acids: CATSVSAQETQYF. CDR3 bases: TGTGCCACCAGTGTTTCAGCCCAAGAGACCCAGTACTTC.

In its sample, this clonotype was seen many times. The chain couples TRBV6-2 or TRBV6-3 to TRBJ1-1, with 7 positions matching TRBD1. Germline assignment: CDR1 MNHEY and CDR2 SVGEGT. This CDR3 is 13 amino acids long. V was clipped by 10 bases and J by 3 bases; unmatched bases: 8. The CDR3 coding sequence is TGTGCCAACACTCCGACAGGGCACACTGAAGCTTTCTTT. Translation: CANTPTGHTEAFF.

This clonotype was counted at least ten times. J is TRBJ2-5 and V is TRBV7-8; D perhaps matches TRBD2 (6 bases). This CDR3 region has 16 residues. V was pared by 5 bases and J by 5 bases, with 21 bases between. Germline CDR1 reads SGHVS; CDR2 reads FQNEAQ. The CDR3 region is CASSNSGTQTGETQYF. The CDR3, as DNA: TGTGCCAGCAGCAATAGCGGTACCCAAACCGGGGAGACCCAGTACTTC. Combining the CDR3 with reference TRBV7-8 and TRBJ2-5 gives the whole variable domain GAGVSQSPRYKVAKRGQDVALRCDPISGHVSLFWYQQALGQGPEFLTYFQNEAQLDKSGLPSDRFFAERPEGSVSTLKIQRTQQEDSAVYLCASSNSGTQTGETQYFGPGTRLLVL.

This clonotype was seen at least ten times. This chain uses TRBV20-1 with TRBJ1-5, with 8 bases that match TRBD1. The V and J ends lost 6 bases and 0 bases, in that order; junction bases with no gene match: 7. Per germline, CDR1 DFQATT and CDR2 SNEGSKA (reference sequence). The CDR3 is made up of 15 amino acids. In nucleotides, the CDR3 is TGCAGTGCCCGGACAGGGTGGTATAGCAATCAGCCCCAGCATTTT. This codes for CSARTGWYSNQPQHF.